These 27 T cell receptor beta chains were sequenced from one sample in a study of early T cells in non-severe SARS-CoV-2 infection. TCRdb passed the 5' RACE reads through MiXCR, listing each CDR3 protein once. The top ten hold 1.3% of the sample, which has tens of thousands of distinct CDR3 sequences, around an eighth seen once. Sequenced: whole blood. These receptors were taken from an adult who was a healthcare worker with PCR-confirmed SARS-CoV-2 infection or an uninfected control (not recorded which).

V gene TRBV5-1 combines with J gene TRBJ1-1, with D possibly being TRBD1 (6 bases). The length of the CDR3 is 15 residues. Per the germline V gene, CDR1 is SGHRS and CDR2 is YFSETQ. The V end was cut by 3 bases, the J end by 4 bases, with 16 bases between. CDR3 coding DNA: TGCGCCAGCAGCTCCGACAGGTCCCTGGGCACTGAAGCTTTCTTT. Amino acid sequence: CASSSDRSLGTEAFF. Filled out from reference TRBV5-1 and TRBJ1-1, the complete variable domain reads KAGVTQTPRYLIKTRGQQVTLSCSPISGHRSVSWYQQTPGQGLQFLFEYFSETQRNKGNFPGRFSGRQFSNSRSEMNVSTLELGDSALYLCASSSDRSLGTEAFFGQGTRLTVV.

At least ten counts were recorded for this clonotype. CDR3 amino acids: CASSFFGANYGYTF. CDR3 coding DNA: TGTGCCAGCAGCTTCTTCGGAGCTAACTATGGCTACACCTTC. J is TRBJ1-2 and V is TRBV7-2; no firm D call. Trimming removed 3 bases at V and 0 bases at J, with 8 bases between. Looked up from germline, CDR1 is SGHTA and CDR2 is FQGNSA. CDR3 length: 14 amino acids.

This clonotype has a count of ten or more. The genes are TRBV20-1 and TRBJ2-3; no clear D. Germline V lookup: CDR1 DFQATT, CDR2 SNEGSKA (reference sequence). V was clipped by 0 bases and J by 4 bases, with 14 bases between them. The CDR3 totals 15 residues. CDR3 region: CSARDNGLDSDTQYF. DNA for the CDR3: TGCAGTGCTAGAGATAACGGCCTAGACTCAGATACGCAGTATTTT.

In its sample, this clonotype was seen a few times. The chain recombines TRBV6-2 or TRBV6-3 with TRBJ2-1; D uncertain. The V and J ends lost 4 bases and 3 bases respectively, with 10 bases between them. CDR1 is MNHEY and CDR2 is SVGEGT in the germline V gene. The CDR3 spans 14 residues. CDR3 sequence: CASSSEPYYNEQFF. DNA for the CDR3: TGTGCCAGCAGTTCCGAGCCCTACTACAATGAGCAGTTCTTC.

There are many counts of this clonotype. A read error may produce the germline difference seen at one junction end. This chain uses TRBV28 with TRBJ1-2; 11 bases are shared with TRBD1. The CDR3 sequence is 14 residues long. Germline V lookup: CDR1 MDHEN, CDR2 SYDVKM. The CDR3 sequence is CASSWDRGNSGYTF. Here the CDR3 DNA reads TGTGCCAGCAGTTGGGACAGGGGGAACTCTGGCTACACCTTC.

This clonotype has a count of ten or more. The chain employs TRBV6-2 or TRBV6-3 and TRBJ2-3; 7 bases align to TRBD1. The germline V gene has CDR1 MNHEY and CDR2 SVGEGT. CDR3 length: 14 amino acids. The ends lost 4 bases at V and 9 bases at J; junction bases unmatched: 10. CDR3 sequence: CASSFRQGPGTQYF. CDR3 nucleotide sequence: TGTGCCAGCAGTTTCAGACAGGGACCTGGCACGCAGTATTTT.

This clonotype has ten or more counts. The genes are TRBV5-5 and TRBJ1-1; TRBD1 might be the D (5 bases). The CDR3 contains 13 residues. Germline V gene sequence: CDR1 SGHKS, CDR2 YYEKEE (reference sequence). With 0 bases removed from V and 3 bases from J, the gap between germline ends came to 6 bases. CDR3 coding DNA: TGTGCCAGCAGCTTGGTGGGGGACACTGAAGCTTTCTTT. Residues: CASSLVGDTEAFF.

This clonotype was picked up many times. This chain uses TRBV20-1 with TRBJ2-7; tentative D call: TRBD2 (6 bases). This CDR3 has 14 residues. Germline values: CDR1 DFQATT, CDR2 SNEGSKA (reference sequence). V was cut by 0 bases and J by 5 bases, with 14 bases left in between. CDR3 sequence: CSARDPASVHEQYF. Here the CDR3 DNA reads TGCAGTGCTAGAGATCCGGCTAGCGTCCACGAGCAGTACTTC.

The sample holds a few counts of this clonotype. V usage is TRBV27 and J usage is TRBJ1-1; 7 bases are a match to TRBD1. V was pared by 4 bases and J by 5 bases, with 7 bases of the junction left unmatched. The CDR3 runs to 14 residues. Germline V gene data show CDR1 as MNHEY and CDR2 as SMNVEV (reference sequence). The CDR3, as DNA: TGTGCCAGCAGTTACGACAGGGTGGGTACTGAAGCTTTCTTT. The encoded protein is CASSYDRVGTEAFF.

The sample holds many counts of this clonotype. V and J are TRBV7-2 and TRBJ2-1; 9 bases are shared with TRBD1. Trimming removed 4 bases from V and 4 bases from J; junction bases left unmatched: 11. This CDR3 has 17 residues. CDR1 SGHTA and CDR2 FQGNSA come from the germline V gene. The CDR3 loop reads CASSSSHGGQGYNEQFF. CDR3 coding DNA: TGTGCCAGCAGCTCCTCTCACGGGGGACAGGGATACAATGAGCAGTTCTTC.

Only a few counts were recorded for this clonotype. The chain is built from TRBV29-1 and TRBJ2-7; D unresolved. V lost 3 bases to trimming and J lost 7 bases, with 10 bases between them. CDR3 length equals 11 residues. Germline V gives CDR1 SQVTM, CDR2 ANQGSEA. CDR3 protein: CSVDDAREQYF. Written as DNA, the CDR3 is TGCAGCGTTGATGACGCGCGGGAGCAGTACTTC.

The chain carries TRBV10-3 and TRBJ1-1; no firm D call. Germline V CDR1 and CDR2: ENHRY, SYGVKD. CDR3 length: 14 amino acids. V was trimmed by 2 bases and J by 3 bases, leaving 10 bases between them. Written as DNA, the CDR3 is TGTGCCATCAGTGAGCGCGCGGTGGACACTGAAGCTTTCTTT. Translation gives CAISERAVDTEAFF.

The rearrangement joins TRBV25-1 to TRBJ2-7, with D possibly matching TRBD1 (6 bases). Looked up from germline, CDR1 is MGHDK and CDR2 is SYGVNS. The CDR3 is made up of 13 amino acids. With 4 bases removed from V and 3 bases from J, the gap between germline ends came to 10 bases. CDR3 in DNA: TGTGCCAGCAGTGGCCAGGACAGCTACGAGCAGTACTTC. Protein: CASSGQDSYEQYF.

This clonotype showed up many times. The V gene is TRBV28, the J gene TRBJ2-5, with 7 bases matching TRBD1. CDR1 MDHEN and CDR2 SYDVKM come from the germline V gene. CDR3 length: 15 amino acids. V trimming: 5 bases; J trimming: 2 bases; junction bases outside the gene matches: 8. CDR3 sequence (DNA): TGTGCCAGCAGTCCCCAAGGGACAGTACAAGAGACCCAGTACTTC. Translation gives CASSPQGTVQETQYF.

This clonotype came up many times. The rearrangement uses TRBV12-5 and TRBJ2-1, with no clear D. The CDR3 totals 11 residues. The V and J ends lost 7 bases and 8 bases respectively, with 9 bases between them. CDR1 LGHNT and CDR2 FRNRAP come from the germline V gene. The CDR3 nucleotides read TGTGCTAGTGCCGTGAGTTATGAGCAGTTCTTC. It encodes CASAVSYEQFF. Drawing the rest from reference TRBV12-5 and TRBJ2-1, the complete variable domain is DARVTQTPRHKVTEMGQEVTMRCQPILGHNTVFWYRQTMMQGLELLAYFRNRAPLDDSGMPKDRFSAEMPDATLATLKIQPSEPRDSAVYFCASAVSYEQFFGPGTRLTVL.

This clonotype appeared many times. The J gene is TRBJ2-1, the V gene TRBV27, with 10 bases matching TRBD2. This CDR3 contains 13 residues. V was pared by 6 bases and J by 7 bases, with 3 bases of the junction left unmatched. Germline CDR1 is MNHEY and CDR2 is SMNVEV (reference sequence). DNA of the CDR3: TGTGCCAGCAGGCGGACTAGCGGTAATGAGCAGTTCTTC. This gives the protein CASRRTSGNEQFF.

This clonotype was recorded many times. The chain combines TRBV6-5 with TRBJ2-4; D unresolved. Germline CDR1 MNHEY, CDR2 SVGAGI. CDR3 length equals 18 residues. Trimming cost V 5 bases and J 0 bases, with 20 bases left between them. CDR3 loop: CASSPLGTHGIAKNIQYF. The CDR3 DNA is TGTGCCAGCAGTCCACTGGGCACACATGGGATAGCCAAAAACATTCAGTACTTC.

This clonotype was counted ten times or more. The gene calls are TRBV20-1 and TRBJ1-2; 7 positions match TRBD1. The CDR3 runs 11 residues. Germline V gene data show CDR1 as DFQATT and CDR2 as SNEGSKA (reference sequence). CDR3 sequence reads: CSSDRAYGYTF. The CDR3 DNA sequence: TGCAGCTCAGACAGGGCCTATGGCTACACCTTC.

This clonotype was counted at least ten times. This sequence joins TRBV30 and TRBJ1-5; 7 nucleotides line up with TRBD1. This CDR3 comprises 16 residues. Trimming removed 3 bases from V and 2 bases from J; junction bases left unmatched: 10. The germline gives CDR1 GTSNPN, CDR2 SVGIG (reference sequence). This chain's CDR3 is CAWRKKGGGGNQPQHF. In nucleotides, the CDR3 is TGTGCCTGGAGGAAAAAGGGAGGGGGCGGCAATCAGCCCCAGCATTTT.

In nucleotides, the CDR3 is TGTGCCAGCAGCCGGACGGACCTACGATCGCAGTACTTC. Translated: CASSRTDLRSQYF. The chain is built from TRBV12-3 or TRBV12-4 and TRBJ2-7; D unresolved. The V end lost 6 bases, the J end lost 9 bases, and 18 bases lay between the germline ends. The CDR3 is 13 residues long.

This clonotype occurred many times. This sequence joins TRBV6-1 and TRBJ1-2; 7 bases match TRBD1. Trimming took 5 bases from V and 4 from J; bases not matched to a gene: 13. In germline, CDR1 is MNHNS, CDR2 SASEGT. This CDR3 has 16 residues. The CDR3 here is CASSPNHETGSYGYTF. CDR3 coding DNA: TGTGCCAGCAGTCCAAACCATGAGACAGGGTCCTATGGCTACACCTTC.

The chain couples TRBV5-1 to TRBJ1-1; 9 positions match TRBD1. The CDR3 has 15 residues. J gave up 2 bases and V 4 bases, and 6 bases lay outside the gene matches. Germline V gene data show CDR1 as SGHRS and CDR2 as YFSETQ. The CDR3 loop reads CASSEGTGRNTEAFF. The CDR3 bases are TGCGCCAGCAGCGAGGGGACAGGGAGAAACACTGAAGCTTTCTTT. Using reference TRBV5-1 and TRBJ1-1 for the parts outside the CDR3, the full variable domain is KAGVTQTPRYLIKTRGQQVTLSCSPISGHRSVSWYQQTPGQGLQFLFEYFSETQRNKGNFPGRFSGRQFSNSRSEMNVSTLELGDSALYLCASSEGTGRNTEAFFGQGTRLTVV.

This clonotype was counted many times. CDR3 loop: CASSPDQGMGNEQFF. The CDR3 DNA reads TGTGCCAGCTCACCAGATCAGGGGATGGGCAATGAGCAGTTCTTC. The rearrangement uses TRBV18 and TRBJ2-1; TRBD1 is a possible D gene (6 bases). The germline V and J ends were trimmed by 2 bases and 6 bases, with 14 bases remaining between them. The CDR3 loop spans 15 amino acids. Germline V lookup: CDR1 KGHSH, CDR2 LQKENI.

V is TRBV6-2 or TRBV6-3 and J is TRBJ2-1; D is possibly TRBD1 (5 bases). There are 13 residues in the CDR3. From germline, CDR1 is MNHEY and CDR2 SVGEGT. The V end lost 6 bases, the J end lost 11 bases, and 17 bases lay between the germline ends. Here the CDR3 reads CASSRTGLRKQFF. As DNA, the CDR3 is TGTGCCAGCAGCCGAACAGGCTTAAGGAAGCAGTTCTTC.

This clonotype has at least ten counts. The rearrangement joins TRBV20-1 to TRBJ2-2; 11 nucleotides agree with TRBD1. Germline loops: CDR1 DFQATT, CDR2 SNEGSKA (reference sequence). This CDR3 has 17 residues. V trimming: 5 bases; J trimming: 6 bases; junction bases outside the gene matches: 14. In DNA form, the CDR3 reads TGCAGTGCTGGCCGAATCTCCGGGACAGGGGGTCCCGGGGAGCTGTTTTTT. Encoded protein: CSAGRISGTGGPGELFF.

In its sample, this clonotype was seen many times. The genes are TRBV5-5 and TRBJ2-5; 10 bases map to TRBD2. Germline V gene sequence: CDR1 SGHKS, CDR2 YYEKEE (reference sequence). Unmatched junction bases numbered 5, after V lost 1 base and J lost 2 bases. The length of the CDR3 is 16 residues. The CDR3 spells CASSLYSGLAQETQYF. CDR3 DNA: TGTGCCAGCAGCTTGTATTCGGGACTAGCGCAAGAGACCCAGTACTTC.

This clonotype was detected ten times or more. V is TRBV11-2 and J is TRBJ2-7; possibly TRBD1 or TRBD2 for D (5 bases each). The CDR3 consists of 14 residues. Trimming removed 4 bases at V and 0 bases at J, with 10 bases between. Per the germline V gene, CDR1 is SGHAT and CDR2 is FQNNGV. CDR3 in DNA: TGTGCCAGCAGCTCGGGACCTAGCTCCTACGAGCAGTACTTC. It codes for CASSSGPSSYEQYF.